This entry lists 2 T cell receptor beta chains sequenced from one sample in a study of T cell responses to AZD1222 COVID-19 vaccine. Assay used: immunoSEQ multiplex PCR; TCRdb lists only in-frame clones, some missing. This table has some 150,000 clones, around 90% appearing once. Here the sequenced sample was peripheral blood, taken 28 days after the second AZD1222 dose. The receptors here all came from an adult who received the AZD1222 COVID-19 vaccine.

This chain connects TRBV7-2 to TRBJ2-7; D not resolved. CDR3 length equals 14 residues. Deletions cut 1 base from V and 4 bases from J, with 11 bases between. Per the germline V gene, CDR1 is SGHTA and CDR2 is FQGNSA. CDR3 protein: CASSLGYSVYEQYF. The CDR3 nucleotides read TGTGCCAGCAGCTTAGGTTACAGCGTATACGAGCAGTACTTC.

The V gene is TRBV2, the J gene TRBJ1-4; a weak D match, TRBD1 (5 bases). Trimming removed 8 bases from V and 8 bases from J, with 12 bases in between. This CDR3 comprises 12 residues. In germline, CDR1 is SNHLY, CDR2 FYNNEI. As DNA, the CDR3 is TGTGCCAGCGGCCCGCGACAGGAAAAACTGTTTTTT. It translates to CASGPRQEKLFF. Full variable domain (rest looked up from reference TRBV2 and TRBJ1-4): EPEVTQTPSHQVTQMGQEVILRCVPISNHLYFYWYRQILGQKVEFLVSFYNNEISEKSEIFDDQFSVERPDGSNFTLKIRSTKLEDSAMYFCASGPRQEKLFFGSGTQLSVL.